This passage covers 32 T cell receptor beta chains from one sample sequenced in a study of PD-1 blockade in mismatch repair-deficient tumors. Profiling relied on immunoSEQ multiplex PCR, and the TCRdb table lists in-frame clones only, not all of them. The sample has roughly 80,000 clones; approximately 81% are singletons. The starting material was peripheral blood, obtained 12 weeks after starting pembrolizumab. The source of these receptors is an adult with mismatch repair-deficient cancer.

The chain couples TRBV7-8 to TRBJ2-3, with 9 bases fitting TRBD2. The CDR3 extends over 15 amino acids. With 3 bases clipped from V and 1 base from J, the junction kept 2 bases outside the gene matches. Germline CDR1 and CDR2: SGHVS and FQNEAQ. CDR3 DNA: TGTGCCAGCAGCTTTGCGGGGGGGGGCACAGATACGCAGTATTTT. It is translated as CASSFAGGGTDTQYF. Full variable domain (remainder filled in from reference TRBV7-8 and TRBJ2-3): GAGVSQSPRYKVAKRGQDVALRCDPISGHVSLFWYQQALGQGPEFLTYFQNEAQLDKSGLPSDRFFAERPEGSVSTLKIQRTQQEDSAVYLCASSFAGGGTDTQYFGPGTRLTVL.

The CDR3 reads CASSPMVRGNTEAFF. The CDR3 DNA sequence: TGTGCCAGCAGCCCGATGGTCAGGGGGAACACTGAAGCTTTCTTT. This chain joins TRBV5-8 and TRBJ1-1; tentatively, D is TRBD1 (6 bases). The CDR3 is made up of 15 amino acids. V shed 4 bases and J shed 1 base, with 14 bases lying between them. Germline V gene lookup returns CDR1 SGHTS and CDR2 YDEGEE.

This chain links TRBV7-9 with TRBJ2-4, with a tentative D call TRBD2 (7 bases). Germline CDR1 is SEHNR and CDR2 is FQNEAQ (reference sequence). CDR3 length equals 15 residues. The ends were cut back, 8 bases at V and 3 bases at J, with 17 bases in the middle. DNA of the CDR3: TGTGCCAGCTCGCGACGGGGGGCAGACAAAAACATTCAGTACTTC. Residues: CASSRRGADKNIQYF.

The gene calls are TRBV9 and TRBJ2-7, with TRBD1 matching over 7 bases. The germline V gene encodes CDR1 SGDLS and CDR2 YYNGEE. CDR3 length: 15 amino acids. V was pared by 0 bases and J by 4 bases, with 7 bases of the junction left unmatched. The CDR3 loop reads CASSVGVGGDYEQYF. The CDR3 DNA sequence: TGTGCCAGCAGCGTAGGCGTAGGGGGCGATTACGAGCAGTACTTC.

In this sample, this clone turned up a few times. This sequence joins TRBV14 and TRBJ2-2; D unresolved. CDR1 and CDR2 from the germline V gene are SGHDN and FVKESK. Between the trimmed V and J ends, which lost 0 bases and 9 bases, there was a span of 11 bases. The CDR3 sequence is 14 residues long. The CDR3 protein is CASSQDRARRELFF. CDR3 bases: TGTGCCAGCAGCCAAGATCGGGCTAGGAGGGAGCTGTTTTTT.

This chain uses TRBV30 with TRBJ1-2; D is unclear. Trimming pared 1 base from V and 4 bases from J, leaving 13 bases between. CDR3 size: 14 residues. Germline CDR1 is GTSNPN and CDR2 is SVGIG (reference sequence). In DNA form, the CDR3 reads TGTGCCTGGAGTGGGGATGGAGACGTCTATGGCTACACCTTC. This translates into CAWSGDGDVYGYTF. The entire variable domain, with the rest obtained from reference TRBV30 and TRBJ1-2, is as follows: SQTIHQWPATLVQPVGSPLSLECTVEGTSNPNLYWYRQAAGRGLQLLFYSVGIGQISSEVPQNLSASRPQDRQFILSSKKLLLSDSGFYLCAWSGDGDVYGYTFGSGTRLTVV.

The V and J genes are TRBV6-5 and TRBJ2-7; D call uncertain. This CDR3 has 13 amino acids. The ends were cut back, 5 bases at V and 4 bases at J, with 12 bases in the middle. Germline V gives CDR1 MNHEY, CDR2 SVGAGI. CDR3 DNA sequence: TGTGCCAGCAGTATGCAGGTTCCATACGAGCAGTACTTC. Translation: CASSMQVPYEQYF.

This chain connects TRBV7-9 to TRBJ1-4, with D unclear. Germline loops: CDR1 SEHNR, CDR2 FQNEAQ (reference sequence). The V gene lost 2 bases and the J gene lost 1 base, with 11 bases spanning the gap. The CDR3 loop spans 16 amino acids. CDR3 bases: TGTGCCAGCAGCTTAACAGCCCGGGGAACTAATGAAAAACTGTTTTTT. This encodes CASSLTARGTNEKLFF.

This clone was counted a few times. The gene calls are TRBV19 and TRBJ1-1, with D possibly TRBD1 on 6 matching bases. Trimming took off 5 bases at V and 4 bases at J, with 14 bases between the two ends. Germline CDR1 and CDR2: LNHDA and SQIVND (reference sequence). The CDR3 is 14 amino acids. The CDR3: CASSHLSTGTEAFF. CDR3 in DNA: TGTGCCAGTAGTCACCTATCGACAGGCACTGAAGCTTTCTTT.

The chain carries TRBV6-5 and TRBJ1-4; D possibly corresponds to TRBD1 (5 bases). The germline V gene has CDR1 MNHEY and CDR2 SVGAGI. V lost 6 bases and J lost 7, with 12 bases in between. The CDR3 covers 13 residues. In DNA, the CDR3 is TGTGCCAGCAGATCAGGGCTTCGTGAAAAACTGTTTTTT. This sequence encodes CASRSGLREKLFF.

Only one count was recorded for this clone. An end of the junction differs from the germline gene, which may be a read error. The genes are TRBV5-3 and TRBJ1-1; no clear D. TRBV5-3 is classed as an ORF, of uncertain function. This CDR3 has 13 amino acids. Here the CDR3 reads CASSFEGWTEAFF. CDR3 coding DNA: TGTGCCAGCAGCTTCGAGGGATGGACTGAAGCTTTCTTT.

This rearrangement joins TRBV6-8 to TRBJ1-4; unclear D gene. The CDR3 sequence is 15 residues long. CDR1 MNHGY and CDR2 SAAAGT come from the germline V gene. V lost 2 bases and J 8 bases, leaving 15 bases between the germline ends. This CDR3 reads CASSYPFGIWEKLFF. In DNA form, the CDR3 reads TGTGCCAGCAGTTACCCATTTGGGATTTGGGAAAAACTGTTTTTT.

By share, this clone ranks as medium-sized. Written as DNA, the CDR3 is TGTGCCAGTAGTTCCACCAGGGGAAACACTGAAGCTTTCTTT. This translates into CASSSTRGNTEAFF. The chain links TRBV19 to TRBJ1-1, with D possibly being TRBD1 (6 bases). The V end was cut by 5 bases, the J end by 2 bases, with 12 bases between. Germline V lookup: CDR1 LNHDA, CDR2 SQIVND (reference sequence). The CDR3 is 14 amino acids.

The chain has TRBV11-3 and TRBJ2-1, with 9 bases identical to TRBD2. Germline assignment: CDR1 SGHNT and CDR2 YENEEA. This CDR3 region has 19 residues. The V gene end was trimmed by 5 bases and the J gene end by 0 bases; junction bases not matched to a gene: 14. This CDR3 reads CASSPILAGGGVSYNEQFF. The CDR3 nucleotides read TGTGCCAGCAGCCCGATTTTGGCGGGAGGGGGAGTCTCCTACAATGAGCAGTTCTTC.

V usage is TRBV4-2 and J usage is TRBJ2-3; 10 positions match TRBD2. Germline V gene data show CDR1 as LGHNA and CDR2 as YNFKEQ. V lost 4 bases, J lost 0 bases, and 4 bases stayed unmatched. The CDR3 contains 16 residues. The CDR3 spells CASSRKTSGSTDTQYF. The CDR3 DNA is TGTGCCAGCAGCCGAAAGACTAGCGGGAGCACAGATACGCAGTATTTT.

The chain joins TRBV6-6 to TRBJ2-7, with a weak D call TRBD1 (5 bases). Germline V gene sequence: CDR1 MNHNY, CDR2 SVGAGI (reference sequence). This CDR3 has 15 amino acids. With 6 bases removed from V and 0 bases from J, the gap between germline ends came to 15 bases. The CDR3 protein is CASSLGLLSSYEQYF. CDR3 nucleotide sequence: TGTGCCAGCAGCCTGGGGCTTTTAAGCTCCTACGAGCAGTACTTC.

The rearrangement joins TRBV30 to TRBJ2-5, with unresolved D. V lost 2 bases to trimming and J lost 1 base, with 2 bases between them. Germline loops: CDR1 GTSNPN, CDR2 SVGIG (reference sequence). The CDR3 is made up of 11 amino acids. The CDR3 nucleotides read TGTGCCTGGAGTATCCAAGAGACCCAGTACTTC. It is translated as CAWSIQETQYF.

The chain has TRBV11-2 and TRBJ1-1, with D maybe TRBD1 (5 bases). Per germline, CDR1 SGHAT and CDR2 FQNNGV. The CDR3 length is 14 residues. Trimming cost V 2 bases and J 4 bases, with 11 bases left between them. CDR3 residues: CASSLRQGLTEAFF. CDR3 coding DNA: TGTGCCAGCAGCTTAAGGCAGGGTCTCACTGAAGCTTTCTTT.

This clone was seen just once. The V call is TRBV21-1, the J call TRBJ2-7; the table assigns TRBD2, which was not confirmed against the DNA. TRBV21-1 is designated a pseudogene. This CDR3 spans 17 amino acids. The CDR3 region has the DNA TGTGCCAGCAGCAAAACTAGCGGGGTAAGTATCCCCTACGAGCAGTACTTC. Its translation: CASSKTSGVSIPYEQYF.

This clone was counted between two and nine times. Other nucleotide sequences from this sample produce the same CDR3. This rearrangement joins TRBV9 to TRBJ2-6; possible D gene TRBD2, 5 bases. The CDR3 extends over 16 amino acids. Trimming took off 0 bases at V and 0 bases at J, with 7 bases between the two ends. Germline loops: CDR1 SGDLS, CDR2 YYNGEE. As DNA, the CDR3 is TGTGCCAGCAGCGTAGGGAGGAACTCTGGGGCCAACGTCCTGACTTTC. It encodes CASSVGRNSGANVLTF.

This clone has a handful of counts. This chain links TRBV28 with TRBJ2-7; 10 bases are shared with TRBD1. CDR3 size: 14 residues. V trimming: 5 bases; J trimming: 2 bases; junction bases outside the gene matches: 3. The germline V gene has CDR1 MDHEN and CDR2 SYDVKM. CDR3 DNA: TGTGCCAGCAGTACGACAGGGGGCACCTACGAGCAGTACTTC. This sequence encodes CASSTTGGTYEQYF.

The CDR3 spells CASSEGGDQGSGELFF. CDR3 bases: TGTGCCAGCAGTGAAGGGGGGGACCAGGGTTCCGGGGAGCTGTTTTTT. The chain couples TRBV6-1 to TRBJ2-2; D might be TRBD2 (6 bases). Trimming removed 1 base from V and 6 bases from J, with 15 bases in between. The CDR3 length is 16 residues. CDR1 and CDR2 from the germline V gene are MNHNS and SASEGT.

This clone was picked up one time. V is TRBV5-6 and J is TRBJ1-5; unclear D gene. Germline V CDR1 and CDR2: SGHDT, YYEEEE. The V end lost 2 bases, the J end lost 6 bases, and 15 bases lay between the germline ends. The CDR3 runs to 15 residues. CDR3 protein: CASSFGEPGFQPQHF. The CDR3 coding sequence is TGTGCCAGCAGCTTTGGGGAGCCTGGATTTCAGCCCCAGCATTTT.

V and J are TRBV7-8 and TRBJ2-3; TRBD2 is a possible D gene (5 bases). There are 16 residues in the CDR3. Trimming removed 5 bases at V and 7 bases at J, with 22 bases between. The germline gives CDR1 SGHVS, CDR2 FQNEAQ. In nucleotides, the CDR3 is TGTGCCAGCAGCCCTGGATCCGGACTCGCGTATCATACGCAGTATTTT. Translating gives CASSPGSGLAYHTQYF.

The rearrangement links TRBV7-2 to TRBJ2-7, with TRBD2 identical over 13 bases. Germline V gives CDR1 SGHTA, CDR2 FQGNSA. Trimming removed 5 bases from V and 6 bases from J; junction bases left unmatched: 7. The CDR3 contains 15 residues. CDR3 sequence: CASSIGLAGVAEQYF. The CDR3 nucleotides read TGTGCCAGCAGCATAGGACTAGCGGGAGTGGCCGAGCAGTACTTC.

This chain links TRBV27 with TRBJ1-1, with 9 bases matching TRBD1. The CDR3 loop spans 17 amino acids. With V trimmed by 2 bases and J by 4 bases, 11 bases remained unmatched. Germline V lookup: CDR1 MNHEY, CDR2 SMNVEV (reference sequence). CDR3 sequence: CASSLSRDREVGTEAFF. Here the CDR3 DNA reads TGTGCCAGCAGTTTAAGCCGGGACAGGGAAGTCGGCACTGAAGCTTTCTTT.

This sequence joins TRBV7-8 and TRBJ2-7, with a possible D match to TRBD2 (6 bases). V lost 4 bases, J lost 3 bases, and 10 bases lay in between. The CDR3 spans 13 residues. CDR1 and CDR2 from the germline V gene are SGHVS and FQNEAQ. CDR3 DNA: TGTGCCAGCAGCTGGTCGGGAGACTACGAGCAGTACTTC. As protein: CASSWSGDYEQYF.

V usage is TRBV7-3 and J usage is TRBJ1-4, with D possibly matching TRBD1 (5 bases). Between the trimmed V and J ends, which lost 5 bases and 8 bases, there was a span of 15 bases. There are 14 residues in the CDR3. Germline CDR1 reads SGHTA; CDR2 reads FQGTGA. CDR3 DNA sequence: TGTGCCAGCAGCCTTCAGGGAGGTCGAGAAAAACTGTTTTTT. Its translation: CASSLQGGREKLFF.

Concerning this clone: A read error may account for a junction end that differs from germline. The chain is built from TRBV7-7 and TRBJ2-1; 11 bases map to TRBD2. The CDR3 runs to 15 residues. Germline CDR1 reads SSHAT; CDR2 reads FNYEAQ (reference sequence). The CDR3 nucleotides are TGTGCTAGCAGCTTAGAACTAGCGGGAGACTATGAGCAGTTCTTC. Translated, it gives CASSLELAGDYEQFF. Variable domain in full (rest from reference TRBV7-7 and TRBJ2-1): GAGVSQSPRYKVTKRGQDVTLRCDPISSHATLYWYQQALGQGPEFLTYFNYEAQPDKSGLPSDRFSAERPEGSISTLTIQRTEQRDSAMYRCASSLELAGDYEQFFGPGTRLTVL.

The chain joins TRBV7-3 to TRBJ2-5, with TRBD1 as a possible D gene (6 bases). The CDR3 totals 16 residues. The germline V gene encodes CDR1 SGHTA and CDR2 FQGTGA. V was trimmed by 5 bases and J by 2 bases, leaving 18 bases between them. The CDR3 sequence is CASSLSGPGVQETQYF. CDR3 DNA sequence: TGTGCCAGCAGCCTATCGGGACCAGGGGTACAAGAGACCCAGTACTTC.

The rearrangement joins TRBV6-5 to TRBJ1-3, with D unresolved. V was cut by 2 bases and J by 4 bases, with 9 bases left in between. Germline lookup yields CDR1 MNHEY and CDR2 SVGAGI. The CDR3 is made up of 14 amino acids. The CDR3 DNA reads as TGTGCCAGCAGTTACCTAACCTCAGGAAACACCATATATTTT. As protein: CASSYLTSGNTIYF.

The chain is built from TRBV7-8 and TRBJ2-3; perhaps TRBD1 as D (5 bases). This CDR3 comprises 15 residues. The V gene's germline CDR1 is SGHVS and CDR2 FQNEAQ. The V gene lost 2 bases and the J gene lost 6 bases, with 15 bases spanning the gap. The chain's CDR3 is CASSLQGQGRDTQYF. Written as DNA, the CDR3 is TGTGCCAGCAGCTTACAGGGCCAGGGTCGGGATACGCAGTATTTT.